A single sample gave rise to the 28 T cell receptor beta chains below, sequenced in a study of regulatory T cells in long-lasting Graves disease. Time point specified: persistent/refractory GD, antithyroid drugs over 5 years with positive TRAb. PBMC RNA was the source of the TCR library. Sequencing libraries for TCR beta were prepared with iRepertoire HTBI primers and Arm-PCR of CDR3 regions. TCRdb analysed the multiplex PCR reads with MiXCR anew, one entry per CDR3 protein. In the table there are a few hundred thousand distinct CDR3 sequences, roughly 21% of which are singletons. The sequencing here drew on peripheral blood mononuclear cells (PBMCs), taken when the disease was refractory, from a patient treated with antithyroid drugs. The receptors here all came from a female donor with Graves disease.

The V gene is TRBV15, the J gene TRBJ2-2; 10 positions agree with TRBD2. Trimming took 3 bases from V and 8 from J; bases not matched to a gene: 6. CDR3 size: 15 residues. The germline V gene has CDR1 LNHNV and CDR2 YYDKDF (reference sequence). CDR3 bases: TGTGCCACCAGCAGTGGCCTAGCGGGAGCTGGGGAGCTGTTTTTT. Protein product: CATSSGLAGAGELFF.

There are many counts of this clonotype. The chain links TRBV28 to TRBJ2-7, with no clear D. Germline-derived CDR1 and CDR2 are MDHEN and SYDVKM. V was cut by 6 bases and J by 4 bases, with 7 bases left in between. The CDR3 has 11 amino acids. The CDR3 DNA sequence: TGTGCCAGCAGCATCGGTTACGAGCAGTACTTC. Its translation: CASSIGYEQYF. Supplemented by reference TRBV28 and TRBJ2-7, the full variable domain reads DVKVTQSSRYLVKRTGEKVFLECVQDMDHENMFWYRQDPGLGLRLIYFSYDVKMKEKGDIPEGYSVSREKKERFSLILESASTNQTSMYLCASSIGYEQYFGPGTRLTVT.

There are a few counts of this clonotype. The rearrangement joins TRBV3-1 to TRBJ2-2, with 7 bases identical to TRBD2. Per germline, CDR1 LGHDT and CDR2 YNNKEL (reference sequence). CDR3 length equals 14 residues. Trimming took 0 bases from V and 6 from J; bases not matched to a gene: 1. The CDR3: CASSQEGGAGELFF. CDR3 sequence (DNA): TGTGCCAGCAGCCAAGAGGGAGGGGCCGGGGAGCTGTTTTTT.

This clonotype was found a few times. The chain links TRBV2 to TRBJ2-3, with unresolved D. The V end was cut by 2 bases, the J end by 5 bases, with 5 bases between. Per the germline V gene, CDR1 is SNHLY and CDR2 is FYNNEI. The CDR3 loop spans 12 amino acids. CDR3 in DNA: TGTGCCAGCAGTGAATTTGTAGATACGCAGTATTTT. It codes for CASSEFVDTQYF.

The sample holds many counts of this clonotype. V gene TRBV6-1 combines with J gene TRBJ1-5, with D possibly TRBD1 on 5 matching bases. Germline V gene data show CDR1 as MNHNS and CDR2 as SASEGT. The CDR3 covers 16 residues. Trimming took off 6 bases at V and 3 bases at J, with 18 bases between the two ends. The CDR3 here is CASSENRDPSNQPQHF. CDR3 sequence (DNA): TGTGCCAGCAGCGAGAACCGGGACCCCTCCAATCAGCCCCAGCATTTT.

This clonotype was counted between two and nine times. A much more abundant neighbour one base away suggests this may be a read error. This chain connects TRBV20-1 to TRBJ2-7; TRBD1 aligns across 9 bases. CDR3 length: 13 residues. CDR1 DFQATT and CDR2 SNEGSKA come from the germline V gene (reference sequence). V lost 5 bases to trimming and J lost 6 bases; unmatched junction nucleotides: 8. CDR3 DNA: TGCAGTGCTGTCCGGGACAGGGTCTGCGAGCAGTACTTC. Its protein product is CSAVRDRVCEQYF.

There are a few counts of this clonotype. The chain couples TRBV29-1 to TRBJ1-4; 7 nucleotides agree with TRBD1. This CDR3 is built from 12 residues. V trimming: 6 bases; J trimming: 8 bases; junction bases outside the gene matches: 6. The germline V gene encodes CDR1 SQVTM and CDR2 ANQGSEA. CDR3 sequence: CSVKGAGEKLFF. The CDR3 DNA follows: TGCAGCGTGAAGGGGGCAGGGGAAAAACTGTTTTTT.

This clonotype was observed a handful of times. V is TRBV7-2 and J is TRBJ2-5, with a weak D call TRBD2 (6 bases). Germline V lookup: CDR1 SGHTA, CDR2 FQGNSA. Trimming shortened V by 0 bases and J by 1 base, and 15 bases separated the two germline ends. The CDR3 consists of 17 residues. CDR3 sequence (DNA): TGTGCCAGCAGCTTAGCGGGATGGGGGGTTAGCCAAGAGACCCAGTACTTC. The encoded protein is CASSLAGWGVSQETQYF.

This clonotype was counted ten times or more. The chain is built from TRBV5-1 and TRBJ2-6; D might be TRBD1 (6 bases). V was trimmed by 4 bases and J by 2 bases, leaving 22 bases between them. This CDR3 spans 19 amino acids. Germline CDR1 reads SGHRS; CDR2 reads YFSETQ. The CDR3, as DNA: TGCGCCAGCAGCCCCACCCCCGGAACAGGGTCTACTGGGGCCAACGTCCTGACTTTC. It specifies CASSPTPGTGSTGANVLTF. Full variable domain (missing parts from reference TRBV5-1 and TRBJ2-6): KAGVTQTPRYLIKTRGQQVTLSCSPISGHRSVSWYQQTPGQGLQFLFEYFSETQRNKGNFPGRFSGRQFSNSRSEMNVSTLELGDSALYLCASSPTPGTGSTGANVLTFGAGSRLTVL.

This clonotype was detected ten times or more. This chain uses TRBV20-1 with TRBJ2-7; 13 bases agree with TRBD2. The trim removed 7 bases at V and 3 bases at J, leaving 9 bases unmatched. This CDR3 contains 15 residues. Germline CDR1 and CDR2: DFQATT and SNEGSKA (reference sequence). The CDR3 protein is CSVVAGTSGVYEQYF. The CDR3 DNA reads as TGCAGTGTTGTCGCCGGGACTAGCGGGGTCTACGAGCAGTACTTC.

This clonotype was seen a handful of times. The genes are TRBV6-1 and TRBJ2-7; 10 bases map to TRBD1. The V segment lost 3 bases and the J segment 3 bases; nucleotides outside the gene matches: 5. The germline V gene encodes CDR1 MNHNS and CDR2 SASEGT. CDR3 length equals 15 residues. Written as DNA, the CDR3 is TGTGCCAGCAGTGAGCCGGGACAGGGGTACTACGAGCAGTACTTC. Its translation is CASSEPGQGYYEQYF.

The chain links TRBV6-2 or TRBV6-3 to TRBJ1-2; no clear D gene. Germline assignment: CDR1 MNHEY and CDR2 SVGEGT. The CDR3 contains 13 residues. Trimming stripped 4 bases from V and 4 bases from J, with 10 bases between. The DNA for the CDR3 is TGTGCCAGCAGTTTGAAGGGATTCTATGGCTACACCTTC. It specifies CASSLKGFYGYTF.

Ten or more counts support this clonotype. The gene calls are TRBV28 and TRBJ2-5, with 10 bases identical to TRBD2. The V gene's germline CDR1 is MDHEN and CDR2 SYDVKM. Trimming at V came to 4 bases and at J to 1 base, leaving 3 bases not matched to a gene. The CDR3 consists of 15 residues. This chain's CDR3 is CASSSSGSGQETQYF. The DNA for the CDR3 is TGTGCCAGCAGTTCTAGCGGGAGTGGCCAAGAGACCCAGTACTTC.

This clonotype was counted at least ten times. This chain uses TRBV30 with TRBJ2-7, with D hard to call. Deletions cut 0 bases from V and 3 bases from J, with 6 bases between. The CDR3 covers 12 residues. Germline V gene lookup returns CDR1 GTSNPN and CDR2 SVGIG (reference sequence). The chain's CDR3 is CAWSVVFYEQYF. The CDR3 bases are TGTGCCTGGAGTGTAGTATTCTACGAGCAGTACTTC.

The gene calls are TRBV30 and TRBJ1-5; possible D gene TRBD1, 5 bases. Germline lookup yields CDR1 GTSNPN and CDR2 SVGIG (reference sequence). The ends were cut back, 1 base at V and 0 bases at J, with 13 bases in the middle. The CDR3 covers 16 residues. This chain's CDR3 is CAWSDRQPNSNQPQHF. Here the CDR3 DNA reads TGTGCCTGGAGTGATCGACAGCCAAATAGCAATCAGCCCCAGCATTTT.

CDR3 residues: CASSFYMNTGELFF. CDR3 nucleotides: TGTGCCAGCAGCTTCTACATGAACACCGGGGAGCTGTTTTTT. The chain has TRBV5-5 and TRBJ2-2; no clear D. V shed 2 bases and J shed 1 base, with 6 bases lying between them. Germline-derived CDR1 and CDR2 are SGHKS and YYEKEE (reference sequence). The length of the CDR3 is 14 residues.

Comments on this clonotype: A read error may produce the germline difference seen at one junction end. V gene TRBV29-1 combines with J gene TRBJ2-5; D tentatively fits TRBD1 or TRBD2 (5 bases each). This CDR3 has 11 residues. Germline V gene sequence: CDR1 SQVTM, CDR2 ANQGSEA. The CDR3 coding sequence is TGCAGCGTCGGAGGACAAGAGGCCCAGTACTTC. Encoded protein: CSVGGQEAQYF.

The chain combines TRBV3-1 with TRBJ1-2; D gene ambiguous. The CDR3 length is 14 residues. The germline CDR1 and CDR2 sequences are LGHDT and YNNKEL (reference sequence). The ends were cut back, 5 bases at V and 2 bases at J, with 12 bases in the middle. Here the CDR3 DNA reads TGTGCCAGCAGCTCTCCCGGGGAAAACTATGGCTACACCTTC. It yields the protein CASSSPGENYGYTF. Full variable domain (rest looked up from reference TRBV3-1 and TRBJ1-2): DTAVSQTPKYLVTQMGNDKSIKCEQNLGHDTMYWYKQDSKKFLKIMFSYNNKELIINETVPNRFSPKSPDKAHLNLHINSLELGDSAVYFCASSSPGENYGYTFGSGTRLTVV.

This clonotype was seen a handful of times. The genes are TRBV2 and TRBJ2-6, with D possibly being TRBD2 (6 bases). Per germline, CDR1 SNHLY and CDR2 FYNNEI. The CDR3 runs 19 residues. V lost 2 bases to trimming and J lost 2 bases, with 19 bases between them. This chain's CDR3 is CASSEWGEEVPPGANVLTF. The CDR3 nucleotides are TGTGCCAGCAGTGAATGGGGGGAGGAGGTTCCCCCTGGGGCCAACGTCCTGACTTTC.

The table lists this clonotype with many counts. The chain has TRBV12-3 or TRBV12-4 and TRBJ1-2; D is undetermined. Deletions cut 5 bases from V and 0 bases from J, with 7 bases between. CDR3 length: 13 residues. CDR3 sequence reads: CASSQVPNYGYTF. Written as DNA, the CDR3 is TGTGCCAGCAGTCAGGTACCTAACTATGGCTACACCTTC.

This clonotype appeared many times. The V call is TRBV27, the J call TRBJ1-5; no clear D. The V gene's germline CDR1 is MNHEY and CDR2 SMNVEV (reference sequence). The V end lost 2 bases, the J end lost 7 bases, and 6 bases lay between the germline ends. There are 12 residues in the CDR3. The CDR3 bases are TGTGCCAGCAGTTTAGTCGGACAGCCCCAGCATTTT. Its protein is CASSLVGQPQHF.

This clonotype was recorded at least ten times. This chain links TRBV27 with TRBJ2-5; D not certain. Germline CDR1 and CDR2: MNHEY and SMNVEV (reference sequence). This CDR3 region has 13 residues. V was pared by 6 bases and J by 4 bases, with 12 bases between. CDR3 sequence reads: CASSFQRRETQYF. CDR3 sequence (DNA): TGTGCCAGCAGCTTCCAGCGCCGAGAGACCCAGTACTTC.

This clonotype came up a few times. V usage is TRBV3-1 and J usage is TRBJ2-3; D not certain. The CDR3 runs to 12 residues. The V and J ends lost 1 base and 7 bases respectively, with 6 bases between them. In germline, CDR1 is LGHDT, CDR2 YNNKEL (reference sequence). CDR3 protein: CASSQADNTQYF. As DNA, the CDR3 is TGTGCCAGCAGCCAAGCAGACAATACGCAGTATTTT.

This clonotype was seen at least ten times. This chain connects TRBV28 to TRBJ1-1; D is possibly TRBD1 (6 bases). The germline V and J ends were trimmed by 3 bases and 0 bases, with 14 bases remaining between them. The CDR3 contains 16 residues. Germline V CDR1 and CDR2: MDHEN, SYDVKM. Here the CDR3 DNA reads TGTGCCAGCAGTTTTGGTGTCGGGGACATGAACACTGAAGCTTTCTTT. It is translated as CASSFGVGDMNTEAFF. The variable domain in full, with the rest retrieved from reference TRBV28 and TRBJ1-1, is DVKVTQSSRYLVKRTGEKVFLECVQDMDHENMFWYRQDPGLGLRLIYFSYDVKMKEKGDIPEGYSVSREKKERFSLILESASTNQTSMYLCASSFGVGDMNTEAFFGQGTRLTVV.

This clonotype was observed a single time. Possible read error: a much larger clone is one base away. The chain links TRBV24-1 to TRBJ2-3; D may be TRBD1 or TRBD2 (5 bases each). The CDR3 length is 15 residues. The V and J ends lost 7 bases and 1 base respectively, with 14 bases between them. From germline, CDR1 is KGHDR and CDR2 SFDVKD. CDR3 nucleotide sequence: TGTGCCACCAGCGGAGCGGTAGGGGGCACAGATACGCAGTATTTT. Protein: CATSGAVGGTDTQYF.

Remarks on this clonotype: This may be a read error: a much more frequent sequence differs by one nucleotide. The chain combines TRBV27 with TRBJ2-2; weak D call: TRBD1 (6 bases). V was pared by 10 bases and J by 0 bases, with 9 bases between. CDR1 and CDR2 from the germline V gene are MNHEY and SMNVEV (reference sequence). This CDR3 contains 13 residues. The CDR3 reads CATRTANTGELFF. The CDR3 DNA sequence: TGTGCCACCCGGACAGCGAACACCGGGGAGCTGTTTTTT.

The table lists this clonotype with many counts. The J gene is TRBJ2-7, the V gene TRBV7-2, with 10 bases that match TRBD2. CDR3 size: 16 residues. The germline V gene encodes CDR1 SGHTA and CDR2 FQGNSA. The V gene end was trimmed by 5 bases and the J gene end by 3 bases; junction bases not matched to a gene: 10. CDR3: CASSQGQREGFYEQYF. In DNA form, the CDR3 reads TGTGCCAGCAGCCAAGGCCAGCGGGAGGGTTTCTACGAGCAGTACTTC.

The CDR3 region has the DNA TGTGCCAGCAGTCCGAGGGGTCCCGGGGAGCTGTTTTTT. This sequence encodes CASSPRGPGELFF. The chain links TRBV2 to TRBJ2-2, with D perhaps assigned TRBD1 or TRBD2 (5 bases each). This CDR3 comprises 13 residues. Trimming stripped 5 bases from V and 6 bases from J, with 10 bases between. CDR1 is SNHLY and CDR2 is FYNNEI in the germline V gene.